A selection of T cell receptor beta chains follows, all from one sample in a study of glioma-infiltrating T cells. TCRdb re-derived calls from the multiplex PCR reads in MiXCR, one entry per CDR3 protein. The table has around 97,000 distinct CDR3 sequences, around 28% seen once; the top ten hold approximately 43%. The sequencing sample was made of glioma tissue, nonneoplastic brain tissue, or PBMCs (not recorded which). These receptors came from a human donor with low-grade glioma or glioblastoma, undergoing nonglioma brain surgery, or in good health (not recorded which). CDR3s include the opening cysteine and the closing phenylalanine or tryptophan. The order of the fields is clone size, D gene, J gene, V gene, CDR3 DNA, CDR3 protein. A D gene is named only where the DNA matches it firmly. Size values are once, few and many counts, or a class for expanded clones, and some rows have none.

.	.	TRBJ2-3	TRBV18	TGTGCCAGCTCACCATCTGGGAAGGGGGGCCTATTCACAGATACGCAGTATTTT	CASSPSGKGGLFTDTQYF
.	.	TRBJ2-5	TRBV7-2	TGTGCCAGCAGCTTAACACGGGGCCAAGAGACCCAGTACTTC	CASSLTRGQETQYF
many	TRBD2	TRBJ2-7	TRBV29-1	TGCAGCGTCTTGCCAGCGGGGGTAGCCGAGCAGTACTTC	CSVLPAGVAEQYF
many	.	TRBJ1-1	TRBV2	TGTGCCAGCAGAAAGGGCTACACTGAAGCTTTCTTT	CASRKGYTEAFF
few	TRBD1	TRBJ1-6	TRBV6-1	TGTGCCACCTATACAGGGGGTGGTTCACCCCTCCACTTT	CATYTGGGSPLHF
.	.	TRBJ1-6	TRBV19	TGTGCCAGTAAGCCCTCGGGGGGGACGGGGGCTGAGCCCCTCCACTTT	CASKPSGGTGAEPLHF
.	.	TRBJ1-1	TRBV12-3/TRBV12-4	TGTGCCAGCAGTTTTGCCCTCGGGTCGCAGAACACTGAAGCTTTCTTT	CASSFALGSQNTEAFF
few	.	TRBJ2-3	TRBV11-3	TGTGCCAGCAGCCCCCGTTATTCACCAGATACGCAGTATTTT	CASSPRYSPDTQYF
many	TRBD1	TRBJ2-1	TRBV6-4	TGTGCCAGCAGTCGGGACAGGTACAATGAGCAGTTCTTC	CASSRDRYNEQFF
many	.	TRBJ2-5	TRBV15	TGTGCCACCAGCAGAGACAGGGCACAAGAGACCCAGTACTTC	CATSRDRAQETQYF
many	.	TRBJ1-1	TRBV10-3	TGTGCCATCAGCCGGGACTACACTGAAGCTTTCTTT	CAISRDYTEAFF
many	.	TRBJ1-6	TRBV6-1	TGTGCCAGCATCCGCGACGGAAATTCACCCCTCCACTTT	CASIRDGNSPLHF
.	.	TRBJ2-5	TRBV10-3	TGTGCCATCAGTGATGAGGGGGTACAAGAGACCCAGTACTTC	CAISDEGVQETQYF
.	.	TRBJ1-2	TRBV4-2	TGTGCCAGCAGCCAAGGGACACCCCGTGAGACGGGCTACACCTTC	CASSQGTPRETGYTF
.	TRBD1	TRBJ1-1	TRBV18	TGTGCCAGCTCACCGCGACAGGGGGTTAACACTGAAGCTTTCTTT	CASSPRQGVNTEAFF
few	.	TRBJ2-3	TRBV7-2	TGTGCCAGCAGCTTAGGGCCGGGGACAGATACGCAGTATTTT	CASSLGPGTDTQYF
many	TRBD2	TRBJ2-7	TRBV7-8	TGTGCCAGCAATCCCCAGGGGCTAGCGGGGCACGAGCAGTACTTC	CASNPQGLAGHEQYF
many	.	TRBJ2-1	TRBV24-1	TGTGCCACCAGTGGTCCCGGTGGCGTAGGCTTCAATGAGCAGTTCTTC	CATSGPGGVGFNEQFF
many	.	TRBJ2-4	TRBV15	TGTGCCACCAGCAGGGTCGCAGGGTGGGAAAACATTCAGTACTTC	CATSRVAGWENIQYF
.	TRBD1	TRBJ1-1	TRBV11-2	TGTGCCAGTCGCCAGGGGGCCGGGAACGAAGCTTTCTTT	CASRQGAGNEAFF
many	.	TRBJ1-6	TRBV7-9	TGTGCCAGCAGCCCCCCCTATAATTCACCCCTCCACTTT	CASSPPYNSPLHF
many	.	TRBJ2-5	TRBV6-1	TGTGCCAGCACTCCGATGGGGGCGGGAGAGACCCAGTACTTC	CASTPMGAGETQYF
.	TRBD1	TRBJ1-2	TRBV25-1	TGTGCCAGTGACGTCCAGGGGGCGGTGGGCTACACCTTC	CASDVQGAVGYTF
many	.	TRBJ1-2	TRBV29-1	TGCAGCGTTGACCGCCTTGGGCCCTATGGCTACACCTTC	CSVDRLGPYGYTF
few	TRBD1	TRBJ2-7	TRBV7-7	TGTGCTAGCAGCTCCGGGACAGGTCAAAGTTCCGAGCAGTACTTC	CASSSGTGQSSEQYF
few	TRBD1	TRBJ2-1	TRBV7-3	TGTGCCAGCAGCCCTAAGGGGGCCAAAGAGCAGTTCTTC	CASSPKGAKEQFF
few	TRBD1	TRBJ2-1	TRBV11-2	TGTGCCAGCAGCGGCCGGGACAGGGGAAAGGATGAGCAGTTCTTC	CASSGRDRGKDEQFF
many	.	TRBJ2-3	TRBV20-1	TGCAGTGCTAGACACTATTCAGATACGCAGTATTTT	CSARHYSDTQYF
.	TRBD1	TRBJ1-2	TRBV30	TGTGCCTGGCGTCGGACAGGGGATGGTGGCTACACCTTC	CAWRRTGDGGYTF
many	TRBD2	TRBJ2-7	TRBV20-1	TGCAGTGCTCGAGCCAGCGGGGGCGTGGACGAGCAGTACTTC	CSARASGGVDEQYF
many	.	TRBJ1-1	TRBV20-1	TGCAGTGCTAGGGGGTTGTCGTCTGAAGCTTTCTTT	CSARGLSSEAFF
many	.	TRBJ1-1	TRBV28	TGTGCCAGCCACGGCCCAGGGCCCGTAGAAGCTTTCTTT	CASHGPGPVEAFF
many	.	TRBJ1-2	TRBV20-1	TGCAGTGTTTCAGGGGATGGCTACACCTTC	CSVSGDGYTF
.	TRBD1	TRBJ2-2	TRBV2	TGTGCCAGCTCCAGGATTGTTCAGGGGGCCGGGGAGCTGTTTTTT	CASSRIVQGAGELFF
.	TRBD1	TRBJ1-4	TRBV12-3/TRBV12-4	TGTGCCAGCAGTCCTTGGACAGGGGCGAATGAAAAACTGTTTTTT	CASSPWTGANEKLFF
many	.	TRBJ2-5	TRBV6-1	TGTGCCAGCAAACAAGGGGATCGGGAGACCCAGTACTTC	CASKQGDRETQYF
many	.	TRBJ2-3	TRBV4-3	TGCGCCAGCAGCCAACTAGAGACTAGGATGGGGCCCTATACGCAGTATTTT	CASSQLETRMGPYTQYF
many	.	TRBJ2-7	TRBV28	TGTGCCAGCAGTTTACCCCAGGGGTTCCCCCACGAGCAGTACTTC	CASSLPQGFPHEQYF
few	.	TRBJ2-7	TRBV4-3	TGCGCCAGCAGCCAAGATCACGGGGTCTCCTACGAGCAGTACTTC	CASSQDHGVSYEQYF
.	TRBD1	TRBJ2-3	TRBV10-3	TGTGCCATTCAACCGGGACAGGGACACACAGATACGCAGTATTTT	CAIQPGQGHTDTQYF
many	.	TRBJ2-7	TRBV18	TGTGCCAGCTCACAGACCTACGAGCAGTACTTC	CASSQTYEQYF